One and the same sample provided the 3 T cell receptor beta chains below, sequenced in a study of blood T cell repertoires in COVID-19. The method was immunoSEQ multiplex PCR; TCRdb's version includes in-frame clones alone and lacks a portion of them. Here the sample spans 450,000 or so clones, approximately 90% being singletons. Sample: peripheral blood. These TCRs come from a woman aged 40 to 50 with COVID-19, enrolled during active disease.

CDR3 amino acids: CASSPTGTGGVYGYTF. The CDR3 DNA reads TGTGCCAGTAGTCCAACCGGGACAGGGGGCGTCTATGGCTACACCTTC. The V gene is TRBV19, the J gene TRBJ1-2, with TRBD1 identical over 12 bases. Germline CDR1 is LNHDA and CDR2 is SQIVND (reference sequence). This CDR3 has 16 amino acids. With V trimmed by 5 bases and J by 4 bases, 8 bases remained unmatched.

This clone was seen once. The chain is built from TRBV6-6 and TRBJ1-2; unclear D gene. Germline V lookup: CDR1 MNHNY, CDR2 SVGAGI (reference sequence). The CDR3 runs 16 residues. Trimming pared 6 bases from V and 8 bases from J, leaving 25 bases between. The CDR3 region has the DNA TGTGCCAGCAGAGTTCCGGGTAACTATGGCTCATTCGGCTACACCTTC. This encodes CASRVPGNYGSFGYTF.

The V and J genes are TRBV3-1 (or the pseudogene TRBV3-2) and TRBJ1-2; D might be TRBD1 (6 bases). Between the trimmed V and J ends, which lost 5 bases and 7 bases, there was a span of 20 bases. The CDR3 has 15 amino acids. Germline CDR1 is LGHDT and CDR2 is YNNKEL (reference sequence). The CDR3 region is CASSYTGGQGIGYTF. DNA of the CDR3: TGTGCCAGCAGCTATACCGGGGGGCAAGGTATTGGCTACACCTTC.